These 32 T cell receptor beta chains were all obtained from the same sample, sequenced in a study of response to subunit inactivated influenza vaccine. One entry per CDR3 protein results from TCRdb running MiXCR on the RT-PCR reads. This table has hundreds of thousands of distinct CDR3 sequences, 15% to 18% appearing once. This sample comprised PBMCs from blood, obtained roughly 12 days after vaccination. Every receptor here comes from a middle-aged man who received an inactivated influenza vaccine.

This clonotype was recorded many times. The chain uses TRBV28 and TRBJ2-2, with a tentative D call TRBD1 (5 bases). The germline gives CDR1 MDHEN, CDR2 SYDVKM. V lost 3 bases, J lost 0 bases, and 8 bases lay in between. CDR3 length: 15 residues. As DNA, the CDR3 is TGTGCCAGCAGTTTCCAGGGTACGAACACCGGGGAGCTGTTTTTT. It translates to CASSFQGTNTGELFF.

The chain links TRBV5-5 to TRBJ2-7, with 9 bases that match TRBD1. From germline, CDR1 is SGHKS and CDR2 YYEKEE (reference sequence). J lost 3 bases, V lost 0 bases, and 4 bases had no gene match. This CDR3 spans 15 amino acids. DNA of the CDR3: TGTGCCAGCAGCTTGGATTGGACAGGGGTCTACGAGCAGTACTTC. As protein: CASSLDWTGVYEQYF.

This chain uses TRBV7-9 with TRBJ2-2; 9 bases match TRBD1. The CDR3 is 15 residues long. Germline V CDR1 and CDR2: SEHNR, FQNEAQ (reference sequence). J lost 4 bases, V lost 6 bases, and 6 bases had no gene match. CDR3 sequence reads: CASSSRDRVTGELFF. The CDR3 DNA follows: TGTGCCAGCAGTAGCCGGGACAGGGTCACCGGGGAGCTGTTTTTT.

V usage is TRBV2 and J usage is TRBJ2-1; 8 nucleotides match TRBD1. V lost 11 bases to trimming and J lost 1 base; unmatched junction nucleotides: 19. This CDR3 is built from 18 residues. From germline, CDR1 is SNHLY and CDR2 FYNNEI. CDR3 sequence: CAQQRTAGGERSYNEQFF. CDR3 coding DNA: TGTGCCCAACAACGAACGGCAGGGGGCGAGAGGTCCTACAATGAGCAGTTCTTC.

V gene TRBV29-1 combines with J gene TRBJ2-3; 8 nucleotides line up with TRBD1. The length of the CDR3 is 15 residues. V gave up 2 bases and J gave up 4 bases; unmatched junction bases: 8. Looked up from germline, CDR1 is SQVTM and CDR2 is ANQGSEA. The CDR3 nucleotides read TGCAGCGTTGAAAAGGGCAGGGGGCAATCAGATACGCAGTATTTT. Translation gives CSVEKGRGQSDTQYF.

The J gene is TRBJ2-3, the V gene TRBV6-2 or TRBV6-3, with 7 bases identical to TRBD2. The germline CDR1 and CDR2 sequences are MNHEY and SVGEGT. V was clipped by 2 bases and J by 5 bases; unmatched bases: 7. The CDR3 extends over 15 amino acids. DNA for the CDR3: TGTGCCAGCAGTTACGCTTGGACGGGGGGAGATACGCAGTATTTT. This sequence encodes CASSYAWTGGDTQYF.

CDR3 amino acids: CASSQDQGLQETQYF. Here the CDR3 DNA reads TGCGCCAGCAGCCAAGATCAGGGACTCCAAGAGACCCAGTACTTC. This chain joins TRBV4-1 and TRBJ2-5; possible D gene TRBD2, 6 bases. V lost 0 bases and J lost 1, with 9 bases in between. The germline gives CDR1 MGHRA, CDR2 YSYEKL. The CDR3 consists of 15 residues.

The J gene is TRBJ1-1, the V gene TRBV4-2, with D perhaps matching TRBD1 (6 bases). Trimming stripped 0 bases from V and 11 bases from J, with 13 bases between. CDR1 LGHNA and CDR2 YNFKEQ come from the germline V gene. The CDR3 spans 13 residues. The DNA of the CDR3 is TGTGCCAGCAGCCAAGACGCGAGGGGGACTGCTTTCTTT. It specifies CASSQDARGTAFF.

The CDR3 reads CSAEQGIRNEQFF. The CDR3 coding sequence is TGCAGTGCCGAACAGGGGATCCGGAATGAGCAGTTCTTC. The chain is built from TRBV20-1 and TRBJ2-1; 7 nucleotides align to TRBD1. Germline-derived CDR1 and CDR2 are DFQATT and SNEGSKA (reference sequence). V dropped 6 bases and J dropped 7; count of bases not matched to a gene: 9. The CDR3 sequence is 13 residues long.

This rearrangement joins TRBV12-3 or TRBV12-4 to TRBJ1-2, with 8 positions matching TRBD1. The CDR3 consists of 16 residues. V was pared by 5 bases and J by 6 bases, with 14 bases of the junction left unmatched. The CDR3 DNA sequence: TGTGCCAGCAGTGGGGAGGATAAGACAGGGGTAGATGGCTACACCTTC. Translated, it gives CASSGEDKTGVDGYTF.

As to this clonotype: The junction and the germline gene differ at one end; a read error may be behind it. The V gene is TRBV12-3 or TRBV12-4, the J gene TRBJ2-7; TRBD2 agrees at 12 bases. The CDR3 contains 14 residues. CDR3 coding DNA: TGTGCCAGCAGTCTAGCGGGAGGGCCGGACGAGCAGTACTTC. The encoded protein is CASSLAGGPDEQYF.

This clonotype appeared a few times. The rearrangement uses TRBV10-2 and TRBJ1-6; D is perhaps TRBD1 (6 bases). CDR1 and CDR2 (germline): WSHSY, SAAADI. The V end was cut by 7 bases, the J end by 10 bases, with 14 bases between. The CDR3 extends over 13 amino acids. The CDR3 spells CASKTGMESPLHF. The CDR3 DNA reads as TGCGCCAGCAAGACAGGCATGGAATCACCCCTCCACTTT.

The gene calls are TRBV15 and TRBJ2-2; D gene unclear. Germline CDR1 is LNHNV and CDR2 is YYDKDF (reference sequence). The CDR3 runs to 11 residues. V was shortened by 5 bases and J by 7 bases, with 5 bases between the two germline ends. The CDR3 DNA reads TGTGCCACCAGCCAGTACGGGGAGCTGTTTTTT. The encoded protein is CATSQYGELFF.

This clonotype was seen a few times. This CDR3 reads CASRRGQTNTEAFF. DNA of the CDR3: TGTGCCAGCAGAAGGGGACAGACGAACACTGAAGCTTTCTTT. The V and J genes are TRBV3-1 and TRBJ1-1; 7 bases agree with TRBD1. The CDR3 has 14 residues. V trimming: 6 bases; J trimming: 1 base; junction bases outside the gene matches: 5. Germline assignment: CDR1 LGHDT and CDR2 YNNKEL (reference sequence). The full variable domain, rest sourced from reference TRBV3-1 and TRBJ1-1, is DTAVSQTPKYLVTQMGNDKSIKCEQNLGHDTMYWYKQDSKKFLKIMFSYNNKELIINETVPNRFSPKSPDKAHLNLHINSLELGDSAVYFCASRRGQTNTEAFFGQGTRLTVV.

The sample holds many counts of this clonotype. V usage is TRBV20-1 and J usage is TRBJ1-5; perhaps TRBD1 as D (5 bases). Germline lookup yields CDR1 DFQATT and CDR2 SNEGSKA (reference sequence). This CDR3 region has 13 residues. Trimming took off 6 bases at V and 4 bases at J, with 13 bases between the two ends. CDR3 in amino acids: CSAGVNSNQPQHF. As DNA, the CDR3 is TGCAGTGCAGGGGTCAATTCAAATCAGCCCCAGCATTTT.

The chain carries TRBV29-1 and TRBJ1-1; 7 bases match TRBD1. This CDR3 spans 14 amino acids. J lost 1 base, V lost 8 bases, and 10 bases had no gene match. Germline CDR1 SQVTM, CDR2 ANQGSEA. The DNA of the CDR3 is TGCAGCTTTCGACAGGGCGGGGAGAACACTGAAGCTTTCTTT. Translating it yields CSFRQGGENTEAFF.

The chain joins TRBV20-1 to TRBJ2-5; TRBD1 aligns across 8 bases. The ends lost 6 bases at V and 7 bases at J; junction bases unmatched: 13. The V gene's germline CDR1 is DFQATT and CDR2 SNEGSKA (reference sequence). The CDR3 is made up of 14 amino acids. CDR3 nucleotides: TGCAGTGCCCCAGGGACAGGAGGACGGGGGACCCAGTACTTC. Translating it yields CSAPGTGGRGTQYF.

The V and J genes are TRBV7-6 and TRBJ2-1, with TRBD1 matching over 7 bases. Trimming removed 0 bases from V and 2 bases from J; junction bases left unmatched: 4. The CDR3 has 16 amino acids. Germline V gene lookup returns CDR1 SGHVS and CDR2 FNYEAQ. CDR3 sequence: CASSLAVRGTYNEQFF. The CDR3 DNA reads TGTGCCAGCAGCTTAGCGGTCAGGGGGACCTACAATGAGCAGTTCTTC.

The chain carries TRBV27 and TRBJ2-5, with TRBD1 matching 11 bases. This CDR3 region has 15 residues. The germline gives CDR1 MNHEY, CDR2 SMNVEV (reference sequence). The junction had 5 bases not matched to a gene; V was cut back by 6 bases and J by 2 bases. The DNA of the CDR3 is TGTGCCAGCAGAGGACAGGGGGCTATTCAAGAGACCCAGTACTTC. Its translation: CASRGQGAIQETQYF.

This chain links TRBV6-2 or TRBV6-3 with TRBJ2-7; 9 bases align to TRBD2. V lost 2 bases to trimming and J lost 0 bases; unmatched junction nucleotides: 5. Germline CDR1 reads MNHEY; CDR2 reads SVGEGT. The CDR3 extends over 16 amino acids. The CDR3 loop reads CASSYEAGGSSYEQYF. The CDR3 DNA follows: TGTGCCAGCAGTTACGAGGCGGGAGGGAGCTCCTACGAGCAGTACTTC.

This rearrangement joins TRBV6-1 to TRBJ2-4, with 7 nucleotides matching TRBD1. This CDR3 contains 16 residues. Germline CDR1 is MNHNS and CDR2 is SASEGT. The junction had 13 bases not matched to a gene; V was cut back by 4 bases and J by 7 bases. The CDR3 DNA reads as TGTGCCAGCAGTGTCTACTCGGGACAGAACTCTAACATTCAGTACTTC. This gives the protein CASSVYSGQNSNIQYF.

CDR3 region: CASSQERAGNQPQHF. In DNA, the CDR3 is TGTGCCAGCAGCCAAGAGCGGGCAGGCAATCAGCCCCAGCATTTT. This sequence joins TRBV4-2 and TRBJ1-5; D not certain. Trimming removed 0 bases at V and 2 bases at J, with 8 bases between. The CDR3 runs 15 residues. CDR1 LGHNA and CDR2 YNFKEQ come from the germline V gene.

The V call is TRBV20-1, the J call TRBJ1-3, with 9 bases lining up with TRBD1. CDR1 is DFQATT and CDR2 is SNEGSKA in the germline V gene (reference sequence). V was pared by 5 bases and J by 0 bases, with 5 bases of the junction left unmatched. The CDR3 covers 15 residues. CDR3 sequence reads: CSALQGALSGNTIYF. CDR3 coding DNA: TGCAGTGCTCTACAGGGGGCTCTCTCTGGAAACACCATATATTTT.

This clonotype was counted between two and nine times. The CDR3 sequence is CASSLDLAGYYSYNEQFF. Written as DNA, the CDR3 is TGTGCCAGCAGCTTGGATCTAGCGGGATATTACTCCTACAATGAGCAGTTCTTC. This rearrangement joins TRBV11-2 to TRBJ2-1, with 9 positions matching TRBD2. The ends lost 3 bases at V and 0 bases at J; junction bases unmatched: 9. Germline CDR1 is SGHAT and CDR2 is FQNNGV. This CDR3 spans 18 amino acids. The whole variable domain, remainder taken from reference TRBV11-2 and TRBJ2-1, is EAGVAQSPRYKIIEKRQSVAFWCNPISGHATLYWYQQILGQGPKLLIQFQNNGVVDDSQLPKDRFSAERLKGVDSTLKIQPAKLEDSAVYLCASSLDLAGYYSYNEQFFGPGTRLTVL.

J is TRBJ2-3 and V is TRBV7-8; unclear D gene. Germline CDR1 reads SGHVS; CDR2 reads FQNEAQ. The germline V and J ends were trimmed by 0 bases and 2 bases, with 6 bases remaining between them. The CDR3 sequence is 14 residues long. The CDR3 coding sequence is TGTGCCAGCAGCTTAGCCCCGTTCACAGATACGCAGTATTTT. Amino acid sequence: CASSLAPFTDTQYF.

The chain is built from TRBV7-9 and TRBJ2-3, with D unresolved. This CDR3 has 14 amino acids. The germline V gene has CDR1 SEHNR and CDR2 FQNEAQ (reference sequence). The germline V and J ends were trimmed by 0 bases and 4 bases, with 8 bases remaining between them. DNA for the CDR3: TGTGCCAGCAGCTTAGCGCTCCGACCAGATACGCAGTATTTT. Its protein is CASSLALRPDTQYF.

This clonotype was picked up many times. The rearrangement joins TRBV5-1 to TRBJ2-2; D remains unclear. Germline V gene data show CDR1 as SGHRS and CDR2 as YFSETQ. The CDR3 has 13 amino acids. Trimming shortened V by 0 bases and J by 3 bases, and 3 bases separated the two germline ends. The CDR3 DNA reads TGCGCCAGCAGCTTGGAGGACACCGGGGAGCTGTTTTTT. This gives the protein CASSLEDTGELFF.

This chain links TRBV20-1 with TRBJ2-1; 8 bases fit TRBD2. The ends lost 3 bases at V and 4 bases at J; junction bases unmatched: 5. Per the germline V gene, CDR1 is DFQATT and CDR2 is SNEGSKA (reference sequence). The CDR3 extends over 14 amino acids. This chain's CDR3 is CSARTSVRYNEQFF. The DNA of the CDR3 is TGCAGTGCTAGGACTAGCGTCAGATACAATGAGCAGTTCTTC.

This CDR3 reads CASSLAVGVETQYF. As DNA, the CDR3 is TGTGCCAGCAGCTTAGCTGTGGGGGTAGAGACCCAGTACTTC. The rearrangement joins TRBV7-9 to TRBJ2-5; either TRBD1 or TRBD2 may fit D (5 bases each). V lost 0 bases to trimming and J lost 4 bases, with 9 bases between them. The CDR3 spans 14 residues. In germline, CDR1 is SEHNR, CDR2 FQNEAQ (reference sequence).

This clonotype was observed a few times. The genes are TRBV12-3 or TRBV12-4 and TRBJ2-2; possibly TRBD2 for D (5 bases). CDR3 length equals 17 residues. V was pared by 4 bases and J by 3 bases, with 18 bases between. In DNA, the CDR3 is TGTGCCAGCAGTTCCGCGACCGGAGGTGGGGACACCGGGGAGCTGTTTTTT. As protein: CASSSATGGGDTGELFF.

This clonotype has a handful of counts. The chain links TRBV6-1 to TRBJ2-7; TRBD2 matches 7 bases. This CDR3 comprises 16 residues. With 6 bases clipped from V and 2 bases from J, the junction kept 13 bases outside the gene matches. Germline-derived CDR1 and CDR2 are MNHNS and SASEGT. This chain's CDR3 is CASSPLPTTSAYEQYF. The CDR3 DNA follows: TGTGCCAGCAGCCCCCTCCCCACTACTAGCGCCTACGAGCAGTACTTC.

This clonotype showed up many times. This sequence joins TRBV9 and TRBJ1-1, with D perhaps TRBD1 (5 bases). This CDR3 is 14 amino acids long. Deletions cut 3 bases from V and 4 bases from J, with 13 bases between. Germline assignment: CDR1 SGDLS and CDR2 YYNGEE. CDR3 bases: TGTGCCAGCAGCGGCGACAGCTTAAGCACTGAAGCTTTCTTT. The encoded protein is CASSGDSLSTEAFF. Variable domain in full (rest from reference TRBV9 and TRBJ1-1): DSGVTQTPKHLITATGQRVTLRCSPRSGDLSVYWYQQSLDQGLQFLIQYYNGEERAKGNILERFSAQQFPDLHSELNLSSLELGDSALYFCASSGDSLSTEAFFGQGTRLTVV.